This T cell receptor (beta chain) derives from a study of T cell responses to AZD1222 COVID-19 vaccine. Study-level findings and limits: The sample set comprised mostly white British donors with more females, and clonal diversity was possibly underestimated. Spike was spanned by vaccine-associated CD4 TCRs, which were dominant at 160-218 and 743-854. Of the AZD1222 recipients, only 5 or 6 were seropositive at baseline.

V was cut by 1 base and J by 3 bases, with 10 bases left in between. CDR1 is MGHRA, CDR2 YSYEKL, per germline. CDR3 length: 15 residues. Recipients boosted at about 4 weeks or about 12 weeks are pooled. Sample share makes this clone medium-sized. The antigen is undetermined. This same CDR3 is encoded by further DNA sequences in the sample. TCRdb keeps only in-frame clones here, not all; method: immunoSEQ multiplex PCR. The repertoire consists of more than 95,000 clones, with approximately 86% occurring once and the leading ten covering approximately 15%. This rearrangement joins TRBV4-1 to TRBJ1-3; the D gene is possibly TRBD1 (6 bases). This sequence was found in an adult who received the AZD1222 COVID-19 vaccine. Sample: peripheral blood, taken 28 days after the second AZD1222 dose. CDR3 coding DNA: TGCGCCAGCAGCCAAGGCAGGGGCTTTGGAAACACCATATATTTT. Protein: CASSQGRGFGNTIYF.